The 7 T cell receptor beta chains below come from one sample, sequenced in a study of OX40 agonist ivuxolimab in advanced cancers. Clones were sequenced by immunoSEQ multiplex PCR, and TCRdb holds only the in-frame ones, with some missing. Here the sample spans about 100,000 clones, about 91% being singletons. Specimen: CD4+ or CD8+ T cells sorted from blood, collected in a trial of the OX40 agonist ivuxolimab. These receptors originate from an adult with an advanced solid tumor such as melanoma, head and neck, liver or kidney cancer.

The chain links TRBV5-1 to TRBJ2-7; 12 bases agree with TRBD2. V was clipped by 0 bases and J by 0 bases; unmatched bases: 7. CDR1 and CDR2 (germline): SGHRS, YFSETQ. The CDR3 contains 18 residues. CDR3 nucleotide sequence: TGCGCCAGCAGCTTGGGGGGACTAGCGGGTGGGAGCTCCTACGAGCAGTACTTC. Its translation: CASSLGGLAGGSSYEQYF.

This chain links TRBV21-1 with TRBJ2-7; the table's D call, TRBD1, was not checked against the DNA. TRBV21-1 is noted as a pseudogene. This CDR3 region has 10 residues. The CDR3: CARIQGKQYF. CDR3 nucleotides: TGTGCCAGGATACAGGGTAAGCAGTACTTC.

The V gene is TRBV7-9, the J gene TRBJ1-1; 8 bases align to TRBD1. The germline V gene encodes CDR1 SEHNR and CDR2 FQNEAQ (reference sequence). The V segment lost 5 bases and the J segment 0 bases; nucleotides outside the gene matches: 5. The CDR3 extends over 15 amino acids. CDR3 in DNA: TGTGCCAGCAGCCCCGGACAGGGCATGAACACTGAAGCTTTCTTT. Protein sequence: CASSPGQGMNTEAFF.

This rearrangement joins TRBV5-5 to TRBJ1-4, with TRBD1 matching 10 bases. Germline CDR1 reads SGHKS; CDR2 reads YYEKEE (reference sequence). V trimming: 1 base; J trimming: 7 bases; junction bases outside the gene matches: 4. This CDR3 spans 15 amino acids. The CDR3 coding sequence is TGTGCCAGCAGCTTGACAGGACAGGGGGGTGAAAAACTGTTTTTT. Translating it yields CASSLTGQGGEKLFF.

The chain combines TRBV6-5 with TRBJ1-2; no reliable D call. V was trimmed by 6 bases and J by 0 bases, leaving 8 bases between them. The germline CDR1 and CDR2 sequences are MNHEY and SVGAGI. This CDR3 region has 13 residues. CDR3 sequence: CASRPGANYGYTF. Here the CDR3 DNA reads TGTGCCAGCAGACCCGGTGCTAACTATGGCTACACCTTC.

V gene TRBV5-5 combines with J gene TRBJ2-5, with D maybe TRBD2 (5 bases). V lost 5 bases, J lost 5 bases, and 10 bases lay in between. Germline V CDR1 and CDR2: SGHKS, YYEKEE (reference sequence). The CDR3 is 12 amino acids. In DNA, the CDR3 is TGTGCCAGCAGTCGGGAATTGGAGACCCAGTACTTC. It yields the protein CASSRELETQYF.

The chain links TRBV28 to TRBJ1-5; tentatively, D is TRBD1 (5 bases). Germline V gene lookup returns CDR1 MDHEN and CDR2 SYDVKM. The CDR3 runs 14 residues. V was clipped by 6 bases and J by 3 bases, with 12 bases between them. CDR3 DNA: TGTGCCAGCAGAACTCGACAGTACAATCAGCCCCAGCATTTT. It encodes CASRTRQYNQPQHF. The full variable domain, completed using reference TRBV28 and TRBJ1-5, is DVKVTQSSRYLVKRTGEKVFLECVQDMDHENMFWYRQDPGLGLRLIYFSYDVKMKEKGDIPEGYSVSREKKERFSLILESASTNQTSMYLCASRTRQYNQPQHFGDGTRLSIL.